This T cell receptor beta chain was retrieved from a study of a mutant IDH1 vaccine in newly diagnosed glioma. About the research overall: Patients received eight vaccinations in weeks 1, 3, 5, 7, 11, 15, 19, 23. Of treated patients, 62.5% were men and 37.5% women, averaging around 42 years.

Whole-study results and caveats: No link was apparently found between pseudoprogression and changes in top peripheral T cell clonotypes.

Concerning this clone itself: The antigen remains unidentified.

Data came from immunoSEQ multiplex PCR; TCRdb stores just in-frame clones and leaves some out. Of around 30,000 clones in the sample, 80% were seen once. The CDR3 spans 12 residues. V lost 0 bases, J lost 8 bases, and 6 bases lay in between. Germline V gives CDR1 SGHRS, CDR2 YFSETQ. Indicated time point: week 23, last vaccination. What each vaccine dose contained was 300 ug of mutant IDH1 20-mer peptide, accompanied by topical imiquimod. Sequenced here: PBMCs, sampled from a glioma patient whose treatment included an IDH1 peptide vaccine. The chain links TRBV5-1 to TRBJ2-1; D tentatively reads TRBD1 or TRBD2 (5 bases each). This TCR came from a woman between 18 and 30 years old with glioma. Here the CDR3 reads CASSLGGDEQFF. The CDR3 region has the DNA TGCGCCAGCAGCTTGGGAGGGGATGAGCAGTTCTTC. Filled out from reference TRBV5-1 and TRBJ2-1, the complete variable domain reads KAGVTQTPRYLIKTRGQQVTLSCSPISGHRSVSWYQQTPGQGLQFLFEYFSETQRNKGNFPGRFSGRQFSNSRSEMNVSTLELGDSALYLCASSLGGDEQFFGPGTRLTVL.